This TCR beta chain originates from a study of blood T cell repertoires in COVID-19 (dated by TCRdb to 2020 to 2021). At the level of the whole study: Collaborator samples came from the United States, Italy and Spain and covered acute and convalescent phases of COVID-19. Sample metadata almost always included a de-identified subject ID, COVID-19 status, age in years and sex. HLA class I and class II types, where available, came from metadata supplied by the sample provider rather than from assay-based typing. The repertoires were released in a freely available public database meant as a resource for research on the immune response to SARS-CoV-2. Deeply sampled blood TCRbeta repertoires from subjects exposed to, actively infected with, or recovered from COVID-19 were included in the dataset. The material from the prospective study consisted of cDNA or gDNA derived from T cells, B-cell-depleted T cells, or PBMCs. Samples came from the ongoing ImmuneRACE study (first 160 participants) plus 1,254 subjects from 6 global collaborators.

Concerning this clone itself: Its target antigen remains unknown. Per-nucleotide qualities are absent, and no much larger clonotype sits a single base away.

Each collaborating institution followed its own protocols to collect whole blood in K2EDTA tubes. Collaborator samples were shipped for TCRbeta analysis as frozen whole blood, isolated PBMCs, or DNA extracted from either sample type. TCRbeta CDR3 regions were amplified from genomic DNA using the immunoSEQ Assay, a bias-controlled multiplex PCR. On the authors' methods: The number of nucleated cells in each sample was estimated from the amplification of reference gene primers within the assay. To quantify the absolute abundance of each unique TCRbeta CDR3 rearrangement, sequence reads were collapsed and filtered. For each sample, productive Simpson clonality was calculated as the square root of Simpson's diversity index over productive rearrangements. TCRdb limited this immuneACCESS table to in-frame rearrangements with V and J called. A share of clones is missing; checked studies link under half to unresolved V genes, and the rest is unexplained. V and J calls plus clone size are reproduced from that table; the DNA served to infer D and trimming. The sample data list about 240,000 clones, and 75% to 85% of these were observed just once. Jointly, the top ten make up approximately 4.8% of the sample.

Broad study findings and their caveats: The amount of clinical and demographic metadata varied by source and participant and was provided uncurated.

Including cysteine and phenylalanine, the CDR3 has 12 amino acids. Only the CDR3 part of the read is kept: 36 bases, read in frame from the first base. CDR1 and CDR2 were assigned from the germline V gene as LGHNA and YSLEER. V gives up 1 base and J gives up 6 bases, and the segment between their germline ends measures 4 bases. The sequence was obtained from a woman between 70 and 85 years old with acute or convalescent COVID-19. Source material: peripheral blood. Rearrangement joined TRBV4-3 to TRBJ1-5; no confident D gene assignment can be made. The CDR3 amino acid sequence is: CASSQGGQPQHF. The sequenced DNA: TGCGCCAGCAGCCAAGGCGGTCAGCCCCAGCATTTT.